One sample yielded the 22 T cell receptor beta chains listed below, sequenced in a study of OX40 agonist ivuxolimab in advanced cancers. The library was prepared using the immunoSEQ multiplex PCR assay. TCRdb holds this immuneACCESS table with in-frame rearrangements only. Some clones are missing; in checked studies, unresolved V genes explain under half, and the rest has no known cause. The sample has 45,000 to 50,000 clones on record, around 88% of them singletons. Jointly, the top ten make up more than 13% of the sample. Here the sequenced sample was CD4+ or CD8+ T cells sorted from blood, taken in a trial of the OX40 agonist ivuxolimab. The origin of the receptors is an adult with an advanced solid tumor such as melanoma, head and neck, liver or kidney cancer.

The CDR3 bases are TGTGCCAGCGCAGGGGGGGGAAACATTCAGTACTTC. Translated, it gives CASAGGGNIQYF. The rearrangement links TRBV14 to TRBJ2-4; the D call may be TRBD1 or TRBD2 (7 bases each). Germline lookup yields CDR1 SGHDN and CDR2 FVKESK. V was trimmed by 8 bases and J by 6 bases, leaving 11 bases between them. This CDR3 has 12 residues.

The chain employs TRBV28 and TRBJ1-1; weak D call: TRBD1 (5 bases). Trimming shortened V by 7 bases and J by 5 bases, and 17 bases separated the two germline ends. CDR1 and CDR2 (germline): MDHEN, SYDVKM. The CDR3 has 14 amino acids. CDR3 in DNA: TGTGCCAGCAACAGACAGTGGCCGTGGACTGAAGCTTTCTTT. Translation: CASNRQWPWTEAFF. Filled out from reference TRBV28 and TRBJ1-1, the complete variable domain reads DVKVTQSSRYLVKRTGEKVFLECVQDMDHENMFWYRQDPGLGLRLIYFSYDVKMKEKGDIPEGYSVSREKKERFSLILESASTNQTSMYLCASNRQWPWTEAFFGQGTRLTVV.

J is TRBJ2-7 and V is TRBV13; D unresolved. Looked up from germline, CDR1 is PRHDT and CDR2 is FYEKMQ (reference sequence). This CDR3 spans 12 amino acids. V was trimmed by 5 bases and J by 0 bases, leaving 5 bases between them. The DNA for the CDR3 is TGTGCCAGCAGCAAGATCTCCTACGAGCAGTACTTC. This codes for CASSKISYEQYF.

CDR3 in amino acids: CASSLAGDGTDTQYF. Here the CDR3 DNA reads TGTGCCAGCAGTTTAGCGGGAGATGGGACAGATACGCAGTATTTT. The gene calls are TRBV25-1 and TRBJ2-3; 9 bases line up with TRBD2. The CDR3 is 15 amino acids. The V gene's germline CDR1 is MGHDK and CDR2 SYGVNS. Trimming removed 5 bases from V and 3 bases from J; junction bases left unmatched: 6.

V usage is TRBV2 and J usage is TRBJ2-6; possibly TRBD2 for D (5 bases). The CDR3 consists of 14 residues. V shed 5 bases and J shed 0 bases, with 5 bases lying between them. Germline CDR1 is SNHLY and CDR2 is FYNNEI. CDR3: CASSRDSGANVLTF. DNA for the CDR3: TGTGCCAGCAGTCGGGACTCTGGGGCCAACGTCCTGACTTTC. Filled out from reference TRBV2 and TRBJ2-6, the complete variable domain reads EPEVTQTPSHQVTQMGQEVILRCVPISNHLYFYWYRQILGQKVEFLVSFYNNEISEKSEIFDDQFSVERPDGSNFTLKIRSTKLEDSAMYFCASSRDSGANVLTFGAGSRLTVL.

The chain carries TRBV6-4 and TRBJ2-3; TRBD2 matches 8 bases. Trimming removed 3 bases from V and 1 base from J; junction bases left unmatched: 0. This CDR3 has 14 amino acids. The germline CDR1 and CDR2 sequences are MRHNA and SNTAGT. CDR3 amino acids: CASSEAGGTDTQYF. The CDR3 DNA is TGTGCCAGCAGTGAAGCGGGAGGCACAGATACGCAGTATTTT.

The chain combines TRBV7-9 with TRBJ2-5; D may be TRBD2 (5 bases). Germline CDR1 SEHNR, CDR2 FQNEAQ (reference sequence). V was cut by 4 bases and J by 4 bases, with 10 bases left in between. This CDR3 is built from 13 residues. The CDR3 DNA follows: TGTGCCAGCAGCTGGCGGGCCCGAGAGACCCAGTACTTC. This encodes CASSWRARETQYF.

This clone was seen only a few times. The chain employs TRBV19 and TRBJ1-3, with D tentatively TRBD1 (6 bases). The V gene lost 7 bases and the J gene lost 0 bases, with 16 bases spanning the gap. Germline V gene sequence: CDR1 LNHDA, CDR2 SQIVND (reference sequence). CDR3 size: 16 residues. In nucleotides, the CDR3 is TGTGCCAGTACCGGACAGCCCCAGAGCTCTGGAAACACCATATATTTT. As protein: CASTGQPQSSGNTIYF.

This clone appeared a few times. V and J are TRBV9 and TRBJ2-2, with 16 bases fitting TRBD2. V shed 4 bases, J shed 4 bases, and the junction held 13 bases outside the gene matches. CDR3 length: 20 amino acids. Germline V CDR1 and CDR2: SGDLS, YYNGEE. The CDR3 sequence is CASSLGLAGGATASTGELFF. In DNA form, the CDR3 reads TGTGCCAGCAGCCTGGGACTAGCGGGAGGGGCCACAGCGAGCACCGGGGAGCTGTTTTTT.

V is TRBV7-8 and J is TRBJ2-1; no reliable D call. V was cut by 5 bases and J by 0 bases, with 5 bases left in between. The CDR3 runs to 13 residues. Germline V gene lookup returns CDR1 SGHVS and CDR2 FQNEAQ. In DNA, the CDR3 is TGTGCCAGCAGCCCAAACTCCTACAATGAGCAGTTCTTC. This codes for CASSPNSYNEQFF.

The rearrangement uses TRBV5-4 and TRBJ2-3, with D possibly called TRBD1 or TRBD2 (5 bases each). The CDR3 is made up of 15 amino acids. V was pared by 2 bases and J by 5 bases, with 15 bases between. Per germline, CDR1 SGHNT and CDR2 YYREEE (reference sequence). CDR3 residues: CASSLPGPRQDTQYF. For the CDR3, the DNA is TGTGCCAGCAGCTTACCGGGACCCCGACAAGATACGCAGTATTTT.

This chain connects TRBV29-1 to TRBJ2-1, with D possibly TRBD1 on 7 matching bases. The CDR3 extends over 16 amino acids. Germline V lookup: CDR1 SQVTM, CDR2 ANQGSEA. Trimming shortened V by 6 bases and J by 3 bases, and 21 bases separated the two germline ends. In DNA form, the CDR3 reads TGCAGCGTCCCCCCTTCTGCAGGGGGACTCTACAATGAGCAGTTCTTC. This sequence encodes CSVPPSAGGLYNEQFF.

The CDR3 nucleotides are TGTGCCAGCAGCTTGGGGGCTGGCAGGTTCGACGAGCAGTACTTC. Translation gives CASSLGAGRFDEQYF. J is TRBJ2-7 and V is TRBV7-2; D may be TRBD1 (6 bases). Trimming removed 3 bases from V and 5 bases from J, with 17 bases in between. The CDR3 covers 15 residues. Germline V gives CDR1 SGHTA, CDR2 FQGNSA.

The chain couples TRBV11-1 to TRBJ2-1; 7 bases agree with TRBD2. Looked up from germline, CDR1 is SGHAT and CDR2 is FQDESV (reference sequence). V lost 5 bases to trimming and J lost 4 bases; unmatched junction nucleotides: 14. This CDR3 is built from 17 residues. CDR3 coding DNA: TGTGCCAGCAGCCCGTCGACGTGGGCTAGCGGTTACAATGAGCAGTTCTTC. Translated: CASSPSTWASGYNEQFF.

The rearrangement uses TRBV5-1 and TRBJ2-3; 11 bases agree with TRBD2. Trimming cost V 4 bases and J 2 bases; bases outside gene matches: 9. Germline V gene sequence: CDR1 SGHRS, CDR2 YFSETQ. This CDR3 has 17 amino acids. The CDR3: CASSRETSGVNTDTQYF. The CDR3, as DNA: TGCGCCAGCAGCCGCGAGACTAGCGGGGTAAACACAGATACGCAGTATTTT.

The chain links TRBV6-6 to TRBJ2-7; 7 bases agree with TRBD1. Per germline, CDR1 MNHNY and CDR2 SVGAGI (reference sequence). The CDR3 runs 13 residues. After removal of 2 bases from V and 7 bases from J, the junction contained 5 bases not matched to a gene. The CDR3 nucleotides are TGTGCCAGCAGTTACGACGCAGGGGGAGAGCAGTACTTC. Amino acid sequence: CASSYDAGGEQYF.

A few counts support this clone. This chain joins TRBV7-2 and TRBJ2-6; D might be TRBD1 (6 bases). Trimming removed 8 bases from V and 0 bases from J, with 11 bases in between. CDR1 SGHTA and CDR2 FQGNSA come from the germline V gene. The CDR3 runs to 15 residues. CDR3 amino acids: CASRRGSSGANVLTF. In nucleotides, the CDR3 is TGTGCCAGCCGTAGGGGGTCCTCTGGGGCCAACGTCCTGACTTTC.

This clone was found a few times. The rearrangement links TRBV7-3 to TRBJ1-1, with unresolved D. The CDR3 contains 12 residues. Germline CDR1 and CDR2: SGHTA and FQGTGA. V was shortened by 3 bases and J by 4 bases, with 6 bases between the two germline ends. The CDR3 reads CASSFEGTEAFF. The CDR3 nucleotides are TGTGCCAGCAGCTTCGAGGGCACTGAAGCTTTCTTT.

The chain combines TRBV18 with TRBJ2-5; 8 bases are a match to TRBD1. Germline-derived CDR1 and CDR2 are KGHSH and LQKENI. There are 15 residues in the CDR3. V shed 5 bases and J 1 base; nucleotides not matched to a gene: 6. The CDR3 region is CASSSTTGGQETQYF. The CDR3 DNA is TGTGCCAGCTCATCGACCACAGGGGGCCAAGAGACCCAGTACTTC.

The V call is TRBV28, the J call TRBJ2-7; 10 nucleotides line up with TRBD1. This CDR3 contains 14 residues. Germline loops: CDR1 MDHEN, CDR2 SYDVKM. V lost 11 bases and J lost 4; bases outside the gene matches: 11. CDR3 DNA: TGTGCCGGATCGAGGGGGACAGGGGTGTACGAGCAGTACTTC. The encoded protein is CAGSRGTGVYEQYF.

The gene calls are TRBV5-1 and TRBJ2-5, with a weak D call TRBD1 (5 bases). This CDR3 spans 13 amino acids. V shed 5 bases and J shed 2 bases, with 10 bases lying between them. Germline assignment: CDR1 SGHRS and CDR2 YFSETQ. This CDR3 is CASRGQGQETQYF. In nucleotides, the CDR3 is TGCGCCAGCAGGGGGCAGGGTCAAGAGACCCAGTACTTC. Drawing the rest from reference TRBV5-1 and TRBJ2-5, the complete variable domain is KAGVTQTPRYLIKTRGQQVTLSCSPISGHRSVSWYQQTPGQGLQFLFEYFSETQRNKGNFPGRFSGRQFSNSRSEMNVSTLELGDSALYLCASRGQGQETQYFGPGTRLLVL.

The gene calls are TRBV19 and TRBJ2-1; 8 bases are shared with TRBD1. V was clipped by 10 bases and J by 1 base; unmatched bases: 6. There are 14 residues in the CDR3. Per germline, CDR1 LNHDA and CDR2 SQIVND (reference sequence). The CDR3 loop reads CATKNRGSYNEQFF. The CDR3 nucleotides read TGTGCCACCAAGAACAGGGGGTCCTACAATGAGCAGTTCTTC.